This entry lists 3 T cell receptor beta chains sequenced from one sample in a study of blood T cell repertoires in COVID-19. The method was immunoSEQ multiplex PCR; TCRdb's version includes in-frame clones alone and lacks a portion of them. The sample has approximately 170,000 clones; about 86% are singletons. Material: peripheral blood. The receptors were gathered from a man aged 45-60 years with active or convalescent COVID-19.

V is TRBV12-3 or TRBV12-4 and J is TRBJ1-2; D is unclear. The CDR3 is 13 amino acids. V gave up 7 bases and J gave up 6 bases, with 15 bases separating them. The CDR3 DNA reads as TGTGCCAGCACCCCAACGGTCGGGGATGGCTACACCTTC. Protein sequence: CASTPTVGDGYTF.

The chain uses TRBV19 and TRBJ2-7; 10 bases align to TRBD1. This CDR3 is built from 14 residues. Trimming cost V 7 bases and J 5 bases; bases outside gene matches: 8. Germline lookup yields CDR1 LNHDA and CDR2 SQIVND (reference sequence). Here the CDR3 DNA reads TGTGCCAGTACACCGGGACAGGGGTTCCACGAGCAGTACTTC. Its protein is CASTPGQGFHEQYF.

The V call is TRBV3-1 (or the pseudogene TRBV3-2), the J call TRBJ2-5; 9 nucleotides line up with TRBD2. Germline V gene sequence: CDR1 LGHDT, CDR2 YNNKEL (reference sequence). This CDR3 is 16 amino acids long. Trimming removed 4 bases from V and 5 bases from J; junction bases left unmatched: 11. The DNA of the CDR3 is TGTGCCAGCAGCCCGAGCCATGCGGGAGGGCCTGAGACCCAGTACTTC. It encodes CASSPSHAGGPETQYF.